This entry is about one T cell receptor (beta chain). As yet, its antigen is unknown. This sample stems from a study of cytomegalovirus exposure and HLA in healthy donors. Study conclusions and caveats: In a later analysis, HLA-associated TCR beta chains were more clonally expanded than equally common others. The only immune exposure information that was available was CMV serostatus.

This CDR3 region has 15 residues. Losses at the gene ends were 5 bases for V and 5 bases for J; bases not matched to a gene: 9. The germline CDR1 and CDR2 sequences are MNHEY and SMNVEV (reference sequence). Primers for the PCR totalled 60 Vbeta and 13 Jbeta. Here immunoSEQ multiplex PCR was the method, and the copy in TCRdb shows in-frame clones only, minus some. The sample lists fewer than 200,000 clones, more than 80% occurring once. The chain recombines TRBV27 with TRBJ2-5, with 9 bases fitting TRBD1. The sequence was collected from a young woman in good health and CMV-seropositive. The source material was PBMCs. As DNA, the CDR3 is TGTGCCAGCAGTGTGGGGACAGGGAGCTTGGAGACCCAGTACTTC. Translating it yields CASSVGTGSLETQYF.